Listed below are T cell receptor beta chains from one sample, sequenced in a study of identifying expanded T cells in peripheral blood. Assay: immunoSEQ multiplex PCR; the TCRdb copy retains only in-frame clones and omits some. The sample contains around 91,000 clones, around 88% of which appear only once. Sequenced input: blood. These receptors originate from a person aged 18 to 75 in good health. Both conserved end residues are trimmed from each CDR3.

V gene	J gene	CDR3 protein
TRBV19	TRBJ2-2	ASRVTSGSSGELF
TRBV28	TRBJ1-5	ASSLSGRNNQPQH
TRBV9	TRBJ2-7	ASSVEEGPYEQY
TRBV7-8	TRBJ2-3	ASSFSLGADADTQY
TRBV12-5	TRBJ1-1	ASGRSRTGYMNTEAF
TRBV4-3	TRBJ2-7	ASSQDSGAGEQY
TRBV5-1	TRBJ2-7	ASSLEGGHGGMVYEQY
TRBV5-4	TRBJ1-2	ASSLIVGSSYGYT
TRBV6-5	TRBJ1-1	ASSYKEGVTEAF
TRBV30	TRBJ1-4	AWSVRGRDEKLF
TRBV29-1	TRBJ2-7	SVHRARNVGYEQY
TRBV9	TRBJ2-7	ASSVEPGPYEQY
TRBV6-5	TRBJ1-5	ASSYTENQPQH
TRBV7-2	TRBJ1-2	ASSLGGVYGYT
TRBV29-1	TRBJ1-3	SVAVSSGNTIY
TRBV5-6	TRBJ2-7	ASSPGGYEQY
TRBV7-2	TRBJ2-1	ASSLAGSGGPYNEQF
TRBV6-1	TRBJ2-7	ASSEDRAVLAYEQY
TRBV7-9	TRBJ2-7	ASSSPREYEQY
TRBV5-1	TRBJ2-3	ASSLDPGQDTDTQY
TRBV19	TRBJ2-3	ASSPGSTDTQY
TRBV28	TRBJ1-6	ASKTGLGSPLH
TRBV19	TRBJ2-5	ATADGVRDWETQY
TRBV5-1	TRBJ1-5	ASSLGLGDQPQH
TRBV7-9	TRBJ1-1	ASSTTMGAEAF
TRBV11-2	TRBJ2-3	ASSSPVGLAGTDTQY
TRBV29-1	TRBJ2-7	SGAPGPSYEQY
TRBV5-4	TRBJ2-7	ASSLGLRGEQY
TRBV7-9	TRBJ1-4	ASSLASQGANEKLF
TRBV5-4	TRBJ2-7	ASSPGLATVEQY
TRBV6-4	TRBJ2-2	ASSGTGDTGELF
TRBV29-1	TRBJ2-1	SVDQERAEQF
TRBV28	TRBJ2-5	ASSLPFRTQETQY
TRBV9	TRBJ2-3	ASTQTGLNTDTQY
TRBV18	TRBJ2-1	ASSQDRAGDNEQF
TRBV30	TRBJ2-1	AFQRDFNEQF
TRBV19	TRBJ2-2	ASSRLDRATGELF